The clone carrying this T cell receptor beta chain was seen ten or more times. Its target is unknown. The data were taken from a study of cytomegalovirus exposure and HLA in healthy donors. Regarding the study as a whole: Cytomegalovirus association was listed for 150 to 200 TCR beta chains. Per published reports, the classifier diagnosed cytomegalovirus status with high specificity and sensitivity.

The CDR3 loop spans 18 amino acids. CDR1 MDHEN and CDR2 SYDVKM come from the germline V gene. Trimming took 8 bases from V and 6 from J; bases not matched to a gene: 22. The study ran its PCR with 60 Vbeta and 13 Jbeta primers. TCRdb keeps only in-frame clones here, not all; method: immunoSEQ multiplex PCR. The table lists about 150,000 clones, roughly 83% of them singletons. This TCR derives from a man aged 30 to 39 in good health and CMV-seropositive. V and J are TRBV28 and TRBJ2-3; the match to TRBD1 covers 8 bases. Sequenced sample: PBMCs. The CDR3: CASPPGSGTGSDWDTQYF. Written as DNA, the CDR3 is TGTGCCAGCCCACCGGGATCCGGGACAGGATCTGATTGGGATACGCAGTATTTT.